The 12 T cell receptor beta chains in this list originate from one sample, sequenced in a study of blood T cell repertoires in COVID-19 (dated by TCRdb to the early 2020s). The receptor library was made with the immunoSEQ multiplex PCR assay. This is the immuneACCESS table as TCRdb keeps it, with only in-frame sequences that have V and J called. A part of the clones is gone; compared with another copy, unresolved V genes explain less than half, and the rest is unexplained. For this sample there are over 350,000 clones; 88% appear just once. The ten largest account for more than 0.95% of the sample. The sample consisted of PBMCs or T cells enriched from blood (not recorded which). These receptors all stem from a woman aged 18-35 years who had recovered from COVID-19.

J is TRBJ2-3 and V is TRBV4-3; no clear D gene. CDR3 length: 13 amino acids. Germline V lookup: CDR1 LGHNA, CDR2 YSLEER. The V and J ends lost 3 bases and 10 bases respectively, with 14 bases between them. The CDR3 protein is CASSHEAGPAQYF. DNA for the CDR3: TGCGCCAGCAGCCACGAGGCCGGTCCTGCGCAGTATTTT.

The CDR3 protein is CASSQVSGGEYTGELFF. The CDR3 DNA sequence: TGCGCCAGCAGCCAAGTCAGCGGGGGGGAGTACACCGGGGAGCTGTTTTTT. The chain employs TRBV4-1 and TRBJ2-2; TRBD2 matches at 10 bases. V shed 1 base and J 3 bases; nucleotides not matched to a gene: 5. This CDR3 region has 17 residues. Germline V gives CDR1 MGHRA, CDR2 YSYEKL.

The rearrangement joins TRBV28 to TRBJ1-5; the match to TRBD1 covers 9 bases. This CDR3 is 16 amino acids long. Germline V gene lookup returns CDR1 MDHEN and CDR2 SYDVKM. V gave up 3 bases and J gave up 4 bases; unmatched junction bases: 7. DNA for the CDR3: TGTGCCAGCAGTTTTGGGGAAGGGACAGGGAATCAGCCCCAGCATTTT. Translated, it gives CASSFGEGTGNQPQHF.

The rearrangement links TRBV12-5 to TRBJ1-5, with D possibly matching TRBD1 (6 bases). There are 19 residues in the CDR3. Germline CDR1 and CDR2: LGHNT and FRNRAP. Trimming stripped 0 bases from V and 0 bases from J, with 18 bases between. The DNA for the CDR3 is TGTGCTAGTGGTTTGGTTTACCTTGCGGGGGGCCCTAGCAATCAGCCCCAGCATTTT. As protein: CASGLVYLAGGPSNQPQHF.

In this sample, this clone turned up a few times. The rearrangement links TRBV19 to TRBJ1-5, with a weak D call TRBD1 (5 bases). Germline CDR1 is LNHDA and CDR2 is SQIVND (reference sequence). The CDR3 has 15 residues. V shed 7 bases and J shed 0 bases, with 13 bases lying between them. CDR3 nucleotide sequence: TGTGCCAGTACCCCGAGACAGCCTAGCAATCAGCCCCAGCATTTT. Translation gives CASTPRQPSNQPQHF.

The chain carries TRBV7-9 and TRBJ2-5; D might be TRBD2 (7 bases). Germline CDR1 reads SEHNR; CDR2 reads FQNEAQ (reference sequence). This CDR3 is built from 15 residues. Deletions cut 0 bases from V and 4 bases from J, with 12 bases between. As DNA, the CDR3 is TGTGCCAGCAGCTTAGCGGGGGGGCCCTCAGAGACCCAGTACTTC. It encodes CASSLAGGPSETQYF.

The chain has TRBV30 and TRBJ1-1; D ambiguous. The V gene's germline CDR1 is GTSNPN and CDR2 SVGIG (reference sequence). V was cut by 5 bases and J by 3 bases, with 13 bases left in between. CDR3 length: 13 residues. As DNA, the CDR3 is TGTGCCTGGTCCCCTAATCTCGACACTGAAGCTTTCTTT. The encoded protein is CAWSPNLDTEAFF.

The chain uses TRBV10-3 and TRBJ1-2; unclear D gene. Germline V gene sequence: CDR1 ENHRY, CDR2 SYGVKD. There are 13 residues in the CDR3. The ends were cut back, 7 bases at V and 2 bases at J, with 11 bases in the middle. CDR3 sequence reads: CAITPIENYGYTF. In DNA, the CDR3 is TGTGCCATCACCCCTATCGAGAACTATGGCTACACCTTC.

The chain carries TRBV2 and TRBJ1-5; tentatively, D is TRBD1 (5 bases). CDR1 is SNHLY, CDR2 FYNNEI, per germline. CDR3 length: 13 residues. Deletions cut 4 bases from V and 5 bases from J, with 9 bases between. The CDR3 reads CASSGIGDQPQHF. The CDR3 DNA follows: TGTGCCAGCAGTGGTATAGGGGATCAGCCCCAGCATTTT.

The chain couples TRBV28 to TRBJ1-1; TRBD1 matches at 7 bases. V lost 5 bases to trimming and J lost 1 base; unmatched junction nucleotides: 10. The CDR3 is made up of 16 amino acids. Germline V gives CDR1 MDHEN, CDR2 SYDVKM. CDR3 sequence reads: CASSTIGGAGNTEAFF. The CDR3 coding sequence is TGTGCCAGCAGTACGATAGGGGGCGCAGGGAACACTGAAGCTTTCTTT.

The chain has TRBV19 and TRBJ2-5; 12 bases are shared with TRBD2. CDR1 LNHDA and CDR2 SQIVND come from the germline V gene (reference sequence). The ends lost 5 bases at V and 5 bases at J; junction bases unmatched: 6. The CDR3 spans 15 residues. CDR3 in DNA: TGTGCCAGTAGTTTGCCGGGACTAGCGGGTGAGACCCAGTACTTC. Its translation: CASSLPGLAGETQYF. Full variable domain (missing parts from reference TRBV19 and TRBJ2-5): DGGITQSPKYLFRKEGQNVTLSCEQNLNHDAMYWYRQDPGQGLRLIYYSQIVNDFQKGDIAEGYSVSREKKESFPLTVTSAQKNPTAFYLCASSLPGLAGETQYFGPGTRLLVL.

This chain uses TRBV19 with TRBJ1-5; D possibly corresponds to TRBD1 (6 bases). The CDR3 sequence is 13 residues long. Germline CDR1 and CDR2: LNHDA and SQIVND (reference sequence). The V end was cut by 4 bases, the J end by 5 bases, with 9 bases between. The DNA for the CDR3 is TGTGCCAGTAGTAATACAGGGTATCAGCCCCAGCATTTT. It yields the protein CASSNTGYQPQHF.